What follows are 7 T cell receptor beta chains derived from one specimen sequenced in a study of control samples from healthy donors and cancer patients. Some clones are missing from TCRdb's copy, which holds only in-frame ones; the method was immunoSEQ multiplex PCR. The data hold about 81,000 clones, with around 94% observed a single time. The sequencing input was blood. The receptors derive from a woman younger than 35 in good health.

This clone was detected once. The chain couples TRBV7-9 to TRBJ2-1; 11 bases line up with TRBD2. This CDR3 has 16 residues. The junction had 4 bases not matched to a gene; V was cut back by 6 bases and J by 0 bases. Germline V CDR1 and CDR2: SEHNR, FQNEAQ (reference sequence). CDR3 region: CASRNTSGSSYNEQFF. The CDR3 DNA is TGTGCCAGCAGAAACACTAGCGGGAGCTCCTACAATGAGCAGTTCTTC. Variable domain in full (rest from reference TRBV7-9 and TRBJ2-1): DTGVSQNPRHKITKRGQNVTFRCDPISEHNRLYWYRQTLGQGPEFLTYFQNEAQLEKSRLLSDRFSAERPKGSFSTLEIQRTEQGDSAMYLCASRNTSGSSYNEQFFGPGTRLTVL.

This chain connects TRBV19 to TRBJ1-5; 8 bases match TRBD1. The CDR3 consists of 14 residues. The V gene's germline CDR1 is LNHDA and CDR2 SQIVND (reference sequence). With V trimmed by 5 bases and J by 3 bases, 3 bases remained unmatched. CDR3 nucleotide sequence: TGTGCCAGTAGTGTGACAGGGGCCAATCAGCCCCAGCATTTT. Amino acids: CASSVTGANQPQHF.

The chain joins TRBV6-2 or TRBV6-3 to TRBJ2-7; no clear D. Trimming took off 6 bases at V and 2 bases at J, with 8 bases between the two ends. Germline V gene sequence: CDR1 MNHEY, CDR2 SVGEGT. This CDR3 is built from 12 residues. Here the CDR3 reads CASSIWAYEQYF. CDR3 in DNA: TGTGCCAGCAGCATATGGGCCTACGAGCAGTACTTC.

CDR3 DNA sequence: TGTGCCAGCACCACCGGTCTCTTGTTGTCCACTGAAGCTTTCTTT. As protein: CASTTGLLLSTEAFF. The chain is built from TRBV7-9 and TRBJ1-1; D not resolved. This CDR3 contains 15 residues. V lost 7 bases and J 4 bases, leaving 19 bases between the germline ends. Germline CDR1 SEHNR, CDR2 FQNEAQ (reference sequence).

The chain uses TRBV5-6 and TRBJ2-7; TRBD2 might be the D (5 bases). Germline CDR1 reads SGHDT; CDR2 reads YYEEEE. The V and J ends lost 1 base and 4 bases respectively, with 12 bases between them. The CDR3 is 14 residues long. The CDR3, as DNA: TGTGCCAGCAGCTTGTCGTTCAGGAGGTACGAGCAGTACTTC. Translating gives CASSLSFRRYEQYF.

The CDR3 DNA is TGTGCCAGCAGTGAGGTGACTTCGTCCTTCAGAGAGCAGTTCTTC. Translation: CASSEVTSSFREQFF. The chain uses TRBV2 and TRBJ2-1, with D hard to call. V lost 3 bases and J 10 bases, leaving 19 bases between the germline ends. The CDR3 is 15 residues long. Germline V CDR1 and CDR2: SNHLY, FYNNEI.

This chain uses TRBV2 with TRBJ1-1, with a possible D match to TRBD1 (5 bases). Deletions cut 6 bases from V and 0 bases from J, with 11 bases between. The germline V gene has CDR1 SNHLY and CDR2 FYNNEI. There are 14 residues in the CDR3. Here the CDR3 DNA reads TGTGCCAGCAGCCAACAGGAGTTGAACACTGAAGCTTTCTTT. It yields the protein CASSQQELNTEAFF.